This passage covers 20 T cell receptor beta chains from one sample sequenced in a study of T cells expressing NK-cell markers. From the 5' RACE reads, TCRdb lists one entry per CDR3 protein and no DNA. The sample totals about 550,000 distinct CDR3 sequences. Sequenced sample: blood T cells: a sorted CD56 or NKG2C T cell subset, CD4+ or CD8+ T cells, or bulk PBMC T cells (not recorded which). The source is a man younger than 35 in good health.

This chain links TRBV5-1 with TRBJ2-4; TCRdb proposes TRBD2, but this gene call is untestable without DNA. The length of the CDR3 is 19 residues. Germline V gene lookup returns CDR1 SGHRS and CDR2 YFSETQ. The CDR3: CASSFQTSGRAAGKNIQYF.

This sequence joins TRBV7-8 and TRBJ2-1. Germline loops: CDR1 SGHVS, CDR2 FQNEAQ. This CDR3 contains 14 residues. CDR3 protein: CASSHRFTYNEQFF.

The gene calls are TRBV20-1 and TRBJ2-7; the TCRdb D gene call, TRBD2, has no DNA to confirm it. The CDR3 is 16 amino acids. Germline assignment: CDR1 DFQATT and CDR2 SNEGSKA (reference sequence). CDR3 region: CSARSPSGLRTYEQYF.

The chain uses TRBV20-1 and TRBJ2-3; without DNA, the TCRdb call of TRBD1 cannot be checked. Germline V gene lookup returns CDR1 DFQATT and CDR2 SNEGSKA (reference sequence). The CDR3 has 16 amino acids. CDR3 residues: CSARDIARHSTDTQYF.

This chain connects TRBV7-9 to TRBJ2-4; the TCRdb call, TRBD1, lacks DNA for checking. In germline, CDR1 is SEHNR, CDR2 FQNEAQ (reference sequence). The CDR3 has 17 residues. This CDR3 reads CASSVKAGDLYKNIQYF.

The chain recombines TRBV15 with TRBJ2-1; the D call from TCRdb, TRBD1, cannot be confirmed without DNA. This CDR3 is 14 amino acids long. Germline CDR1 reads LNHNV; CDR2 reads YYDKDF (reference sequence). The CDR3 protein is CATSTRQGANEQFF.

The chain links TRBV7-3 to TRBJ2-7; checking the TCRdb D call of TRBD1 is not possible without DNA. In germline, CDR1 is SGHTA, CDR2 FQGTGA. The CDR3 runs to 13 residues. The CDR3 here is CASSPQRGTEQYF.

This sequence joins TRBV28 and TRBJ2-7; TCRdb calls TRBD1, which cannot be checked without DNA. CDR3 length: 12 residues. Germline V lookup: CDR1 MDHEN, CDR2 SYDVKM. CDR3 amino acids: CASSLWTAEQYF. Using reference TRBV28 and TRBJ2-7 for the parts outside the CDR3, the full variable domain is DVKVTQSSRYLVKRTGEKVFLECVQDMDHENMFWYRQDPGLGLRLIYFSYDVKMKEKGDIPEGYSVSREKKERFSLILESASTNQTSMYLCASSLWTAEQYFGPGTRLTVT.

This sequence joins TRBV7-2 and TRBJ2-7. The CDR3 is 12 residues long. Per the germline V gene, CDR1 is SGHTA and CDR2 is FQGNSA. The CDR3 is CASSQYTYEQYF.

The CDR3: CASSLVGYTKQFF. The rearrangement uses TRBV11-2 and TRBJ2-1. Germline assignment: CDR1 SGHAT and CDR2 FQNNGV. The CDR3 loop spans 13 amino acids.

The rearrangement links TRBV5-1 to TRBJ2-1; TCRdb names TRBD2, which stays unverified in the absence of DNA. CDR3 length equals 15 residues. Germline-derived CDR1 and CDR2 are SGHRS and YFSETQ. The chain's CDR3 is CASSPEGTSHNEQFF.

The V gene is TRBV20-1, the J gene TRBJ2-2; no DNA is available, so the TRBD2 call from TCRdb remains unchecked. This CDR3 region has 14 residues. Per germline, CDR1 DFQATT and CDR2 SNEGSKA (reference sequence). The CDR3 here is CSARAGRNTGELFF.

The J gene is TRBJ2-5, the V gene TRBV6-1; without DNA, the TCRdb call of TRBD2 cannot be checked. The CDR3 extends over 14 amino acids. The germline V gene encodes CDR1 MNHNS and CDR2 SASEGT. The CDR3: CASSPTSGGETQYF.

V is TRBV6-5 and J is TRBJ2-1. Germline lookup yields CDR1 MNHEY and CDR2 SVGAGI. This CDR3 has 13 residues. CDR3 in amino acids: CASSYSNTGEQFF.

V gene TRBV3-1 combines with J gene TRBJ2-3; TCRdb proposes TRBD1, but this gene call is untestable without DNA. The CDR3 covers 16 residues. Germline lookup yields CDR1 LGHDT and CDR2 YNNKEL (reference sequence). The CDR3 spells CASSQVGGRTSDTQYF.

V gene TRBV28 combines with J gene TRBJ2-4; there is no DNA to check the TCRdb D call of TRBD1. The CDR3 length is 17 residues. Germline V gene lookup returns CDR1 MDHEN and CDR2 SYDVKM. CDR3 protein: CASSLSPGKDDKNIQYF.

The rearrangement joins TRBV29-1 to TRBJ1-1; checking the TCRdb D call of TRBD1 is not possible without DNA. The germline V gene encodes CDR1 SQVTM and CDR2 ANQGSEA. The CDR3 extends over 13 amino acids. The CDR3 protein is CSVEVGGGTEAFF.

The CDR3 region is CASSLEGLAGAGELFF. The chain links TRBV5-1 to TRBJ2-2; TCRdb proposes TRBD2, but this gene call is untestable without DNA. The CDR3 extends over 16 amino acids. Germline V gives CDR1 SGHRS, CDR2 YFSETQ. The full variable domain, rest sourced from reference TRBV5-1 and TRBJ2-2, is KAGVTQTPRYLIKTRGQQVTLSCSPISGHRSVSWYQQTPGQGLQFLFEYFSETQRNKGNFPGRFSGRQFSNSRSEMNVSTLELGDSALYLCASSLEGLAGAGELFFGEGSRLTVL.

The V and J genes are TRBV7-8 and TRBJ1-5; TCRdb indicates TRBD1, and absent DNA this call remains unverified. The CDR3 covers 15 residues. Germline-derived CDR1 and CDR2 are SGHVS and FQNEAQ. The CDR3 reads CASSPLTGANQPQHF.

The CDR3 sequence is CASEKGGPENEQFF. The rearrangement links TRBV6-2 or TRBV6-3 to TRBJ2-1; TCRdb's D gene call, TRBD2, goes unchecked for lack of DNA. CDR1 and CDR2 from the germline V gene are MNHEY and SVGEGT. The CDR3 contains 14 residues.